The present T cell receptor (beta chain) was sequenced within a study of T cells after yellow fever vaccination. The V gene end was trimmed by 4 bases and the J gene end by 0 bases; junction bases not matched to a gene: 12. There are 17 residues in the CDR3. The germline gives CDR1 DFQATT, CDR2 SNEGSKA (reference sequence). They built TCR cDNA with 5'RACE template switching, a step that put in a universal primer site and UMIs. TCRdb ran MiXCR on the 5' RACE reads and lists one entry per CDR3 protein. The sample consists of tens of thousands of distinct CDR3 sequences, about 7% of them appearing once. In its sample, this clonotype was seen many times.

The sequence came from a man between 18 and 29 years old who received the YFV17D yellow fever vaccine. The sample here was CD8+ T cells sorted from PBMCs, taken around 45 days after the first yellow fever vaccination. The gene calls are TRBV20-1 and TRBJ1-5; 7 positions agree with TRBD1. The CDR3 protein is CSANPRDSLFSNQPQHF. The CDR3, as DNA: TGCAGTGCTAATCCGCGGGACAGCCTTTTTAGCAATCAGCCCCAGCATTTT.